This paragraph reports one T cell receptor (beta chain). Data came from immunoSEQ multiplex PCR; TCRdb stores just in-frame clones and leaves some out. The sample consists of some 800,000 clones, around 93% of them appearing once. After removal of 6 bases from V and 6 bases from J, the junction contained 6 bases not matched to a gene. Germline CDR1 LNHDA, CDR2 SQIVND (reference sequence). The CDR3 is 13 residues long. The record originates from a study of shared clonotypes between healthy human individuals. Only CD45RO-negative cells positively selected for CCR7 counted as naive CD8 cells, so terminally differentiated effector memory CD45RA+ cells were excluded.

The receptor was isolated from a man between 25 and 39 years old in good health. The material sequenced was naive CD8+ T cells sorted from blood. The chain uses TRBV19 and TRBJ1-2; 8 nucleotides line up with TRBD1. The CDR3 bases are TGTGCCAGTAGGACAGGGGCAAGTAATGGCTACACCTTC. Its protein is CASRTGASNGYTF.